This TCR beta chain was identified during a study of cytomegalovirus exposure and HLA in healthy donors. The CDR3 sequence is 15 residues long. CDR1 and CDR2 from the germline V gene are SGHKS and YYEKEE (reference sequence). V was cut by 2 bases and J by 7 bases, with 16 bases left in between. Separate from the approximately 670-subject first cohort, the approximately 120-subject validation cohort was the one that the donors belonged to. Measured with immunoSEQ multiplex PCR; TCRdb has only the in-frame clones, and not every one. The data show about 44,000 clones, approximately 93% seen once. The gene calls are TRBV5-5 and TRBJ1-5; no firm D call. The TCR was taken from a young woman in good health and CMV-seronegative. Sequenced: PBMCs. DNA for the CDR3: TGTGCCAGCAGCTTCACGGGGAACGCGGAGCAGCCCCAGCATTTT. Translating it yields CASSFTGNAEQPQHF.